This T cell receptor beta chain was found in a study of T cell clones after liver transplantation. Turning to the study itself: Samples came from ITN030ST, which attempted immunosuppression withdrawal within 2 years of liver transplantation. Three of the eight recipients were HCV-positive; the rest had non-autoimmune, non-viral transplant indications. Standard immunosuppression, with no induction, continued until 12-24 months after transplant. Patients counted as tolerant after at least one year off all immunosuppression, enzymes not exceeding twice normal.

The repertoire was sequenced with immunoSEQ multiplex PCR; TCRdb's copy has only in-frame clones and lacks some. The data contain tens of thousands of clones, roughly 80% of them singletons. V was clipped by 6 bases and J by 0 bases, with 7 bases between them. The CDR3 contains 12 residues. Germline loops: CDR1 SQVTM, CDR2 ANQGSEA. The chain carries TRBV29-1 and TRBJ2-3; D is perhaps TRBD1 or TRBD2 (5 bases each). The source is a human patient who received a liver transplant. Some of the T cells may derive from the graft donor. This specimen was CD4+ T cells from blood, taken 12 months after liver transplant. CDR3 sequence (DNA): TGCAGCGTCCGGGACAGCACAGATACGCAGTATTTT. Its protein product is CSVRDSTDTQYF.